Listed here are 17 T cell receptor beta chains from one sample, sequenced in a study of cytomegalovirus exposure and HLA in healthy donors. PCR primers comprised 60 Vbeta and 13 Jbeta primers. TCRdb keeps only in-frame clones here, not all; method: immunoSEQ multiplex PCR. The table records fewer than 100,000 clones, about 79% of them present only once. Material: PBMCs. Every receptor here comes from a female donor in good health and CMV-seronegative.

This clone was counted once. This chain connects TRBV19 to TRBJ2-3, with TRBD2 matching over 12 bases. The CDR3 has 18 residues. Germline V gene data show CDR1 as LNHDA and CDR2 as SQIVND (reference sequence). The V segment lost 5 bases and the J segment 1 base; nucleotides outside the gene matches: 10. The CDR3: CASSLGILAGGRTDTQYF. DNA of the CDR3: TGTGCCAGTAGTCTAGGGATCCTAGCGGGGGGGCGCACAGATACGCAGTATTTT.

This chain connects TRBV19 to TRBJ2-7; TRBD1 aligns across 7 bases. V gave up 3 bases and J gave up 3 bases; unmatched junction bases: 5. The CDR3 runs to 14 residues. Germline V gives CDR1 LNHDA, CDR2 SQIVND (reference sequence). CDR3 sequence: CASSMGWTGYEQYF. CDR3 DNA: TGTGCCAGTAGTATGGGGTGGACAGGCTACGAGCAGTACTTC.

The gene calls are TRBV11-2 and TRBJ2-5; possible D gene TRBD1, 7 bases. There are 16 residues in the CDR3. V was cut by 5 bases and J by 5 bases, with 21 bases left in between. Germline CDR1 reads SGHAT; CDR2 reads FQNNGV. As DNA, the CDR3 is TGTGCCAGCAGCATCCGACATTACAGGGGAGGCGAGACCCAGTACTTC. Residues: CASSIRHYRGGETQYF.

This clone was seen a few times. V gene TRBV6-1 combines with J gene TRBJ2-1; TRBD2 matches 7 bases. CDR1 and CDR2 from the germline V gene are MNHNS and SASEGT. The CDR3 sequence is 15 residues long. Losses at the gene ends were 1 base for V and 5 bases for J; bases not matched to a gene: 5. The CDR3 coding sequence is TGTGCCAGCAGTGAAGGGCTAGCGGACCACAATGAGCAGTTCTTC. It specifies CASSEGLADHNEQFF.

The chain couples TRBV5-1 to TRBJ1-1; D unclear. Per the germline V gene, CDR1 is SGHRS and CDR2 is YFSETQ. The CDR3 runs to 15 residues. Trimming stripped 0 bases from V and 5 bases from J, with 14 bases between. Written as DNA, the CDR3 is TGCGCCAGCAGCTTGGGCGGCACCCCAAGGACTGAAGCTTTCTTT. Protein sequence: CASSLGGTPRTEAFF.

This chain connects TRBV6-6 to TRBJ1-2, with TRBD1 matching over 8 bases. J gave up 8 bases and V 4 bases, and 12 bases lay outside the gene matches. Germline loops: CDR1 MNHNY, CDR2 SVGAGI (reference sequence). The CDR3 consists of 15 residues. The CDR3 is CASSSPTGATGGYTF. In nucleotides, the CDR3 is TGTGCCAGCAGTTCCCCGACAGGGGCTACTGGGGGCTACACCTTC.

This clone was detected only once. CDR3 loop: CASSRTGANTGELFF. The CDR3 region has the DNA TGTGCCAGCAGCCGGACAGGGGCGAACACCGGGGAGCTGTTTTTT. The chain recombines TRBV7-2 with TRBJ2-2, with TRBD1 identical over 9 bases. The CDR3 contains 15 residues. Per the germline V gene, CDR1 is SGHTA and CDR2 is FQGNSA. Losses at the gene ends were 5 bases for V and 0 bases for J; bases not matched to a gene: 1.

The CDR3 DNA follows: TGTGCCTGGAGAACTAGCGGGGCCTCCAAGTACAATGAGCAGTTCTTC. Its protein is CAWRTSGASKYNEQFF. The V gene is TRBV30, the J gene TRBJ2-1, with 10 bases matching TRBD2. Trimming cost V 3 bases and J 4 bases; bases outside gene matches: 9. Germline V gene data show CDR1 as GTSNPN and CDR2 as SVGIG (reference sequence). This CDR3 region has 16 residues.

CDR3 protein: CASSLGQGDYEQYF. In DNA form, the CDR3 reads TGCGCCAGCAGCTTGGGACAGGGGGACTACGAGCAGTACTTC. The chain recombines TRBV5-1 with TRBJ2-7; TRBD1 aligns across 9 bases. With V trimmed by 0 bases and J by 3 bases, 1 base remained unmatched. Germline V lookup: CDR1 SGHRS, CDR2 YFSETQ. The CDR3 covers 14 residues.

This chain links TRBV2 with TRBJ1-1, with D possibly TRBD1 on 5 matching bases. Germline CDR1 and CDR2: SNHLY and FYNNEI. With 7 bases removed from V and 1 base from J, the gap between germline ends came to 13 bases. The length of the CDR3 is 14 residues. As DNA, the CDR3 is TGTGCCAGCAAGTTACGGCAGGGGAACACTGAAGCTTTCTTT. Protein product: CASKLRQGNTEAFF.

In its sample, this clone was seen a few times. V gene TRBV4-1 combines with J gene TRBJ1-5; D is unclear. Trimming removed 1 base at V and 0 bases at J, with 4 bases between. Per the germline V gene, CDR1 is MGHRA and CDR2 is YSYEKL. The CDR3 has 14 amino acids. CDR3 in amino acids: CASSQAYSNQPQHF. Written as DNA, the CDR3 is TGCGCCAGCAGCCAAGCTTATAGCAATCAGCCCCAGCATTTT.

This rearrangement joins TRBV5-4 to TRBJ2-7, with 7 bases matching TRBD1. The CDR3 has 14 amino acids. Germline values: CDR1 SGHNT, CDR2 YYREEE (reference sequence). Losses at the gene ends were 4 bases for V and 2 bases for J; bases not matched to a gene: 6. The CDR3 region has the DNA TGTGCCAGCAGCGCCCGGGACAGAACCTACGAGCAGTACTTC. It specifies CASSARDRTYEQYF.

The V gene is TRBV6-1, the J gene TRBJ1-2; TRBD1 matches at 8 bases. CDR1 and CDR2 (germline): MNHNS, SASEGT. Trimming cost V 4 bases and J 4 bases; bases outside gene matches: 5. This CDR3 comprises 14 residues. The CDR3 DNA sequence: TGTGCCAGCAGTGCCGGACAGGGAGCCTATGGCTACACCTTC. Amino acids: CASSAGQGAYGYTF.

V gene TRBV29-1 combines with J gene TRBJ2-1; D possibly corresponds to TRBD2 (5 bases). V was shortened by 6 bases and J by 8 bases, with 14 bases between the two germline ends. The CDR3 sequence is 12 residues long. Germline loops: CDR1 SQVTM, CDR2 ANQGSEA. In nucleotides, the CDR3 is TGCAGCGTGGAGACTAATATCGATGAGCAGTTCTTC. It specifies CSVETNIDEQFF.

The V gene is TRBV7-9, the J gene TRBJ2-4; maybe TRBD1 (8 bases). In germline, CDR1 is SEHNR, CDR2 FQNEAQ (reference sequence). The germline V and J ends were trimmed by 1 base and 3 bases, with 13 bases remaining between them. CDR3 length equals 16 residues. The CDR3 reads CASSLDTGGGKNIQYF. CDR3 DNA sequence: TGTGCCAGCAGCTTAGATACAGGGGGGGGCAAAAACATTCAGTACTTC.

The chain has TRBV5-4 and TRBJ2-5; TRBD2 aligns across 7 bases. Looked up from germline, CDR1 is SGHNT and CDR2 is YYREEE (reference sequence). This CDR3 contains 13 residues. Trimming removed 7 bases from V and 4 bases from J; junction bases left unmatched: 7. Here the CDR3 reads CASYLSGGETQYF. In DNA, the CDR3 is TGTGCCAGCTACCTTTCGGGAGGAGAGACCCAGTACTTC.

The V call is TRBV5-1, the J call TRBJ1-6; D is perhaps TRBD1 (6 bases). The CDR3 has 14 amino acids. Germline assignment: CDR1 SGHRS and CDR2 YFSETQ. V was trimmed by 4 bases and J by 6 bases, leaving 11 bases between them. The CDR3 protein is CASSPGQINSPLHF. For the CDR3, the DNA is TGCGCCAGCAGCCCAGGACAGATTAATTCACCCCTCCACTTT.